This T cell receptor beta chain came from a study of CD8+ T cells in alopecia areata. The overall study: It was oral tofacitinib, at 5 to 10 mg twice daily, that treated patients received. Disease severity was quantified as SALT score of affected scalp area.

This clone was counted only a few times. The antigen remains undetermined. Extraction and reverse transcription of RNA yielded cDNA as the sequencing template. The protocol was immunoSEQ multiplex PCR, while the TCRdb copy is restricted to in-frame clones and leaves out a portion. The profile shows about 190,000 clones, 60% of them singletons. Losses at the gene ends were 5 bases for V and 6 bases for J; bases not matched to a gene: 7. CDR1 is SGHTA and CDR2 is FQGTGA in the germline V gene. This CDR3 is built from 15 residues. Study results and limitations: In scalp samples, resident alphabeta T cells of normal skin are also sequenced.

Treatment meaning: oral pan-JAK inhibitor, 5-10 mg twice daily. Peripheral blood, together with lesional scalp punch biopsies, was collected from alopecia areata patients. The clonotype was recovered from a human donor with alopecia areata. The material sequenced was CD4+ T cells sorted from blood, taken at week 24, from a patient treated with tofacitinib. The V gene is TRBV7-3, the J gene TRBJ2-1, with 10 bases that match TRBD2. CDR3 DNA sequence: TGTGCCAGCAGCCAGAGCGGGGGGGCCCCCAATGAGCAGTTCTTC. The encoded protein is CASSQSGGAPNEQFF.